These 30 T cell receptor beta chains share one sample of origin, sequenced in a study of T cell repertoires in cytomegalovirus infection. TCRdb re-called the reads through MiXCR, storing one row per CDR3 protein. The sample contains some 130,000 distinct CDR3 sequences, 20% to 30% of which appear only once. Their antigen targets remain unknown. Sequencing was done on a sample of PBMCs, sequenced either directly or after in vitro stimulation (not recorded which). These TCRs come from a human donor in good health (CMV status not recorded). Some clones in this sample may be carry-over from other donors' samples.

This clonotype was seen repeatedly, ten times or more. The chain carries TRBV5-6 and TRBJ2-3; TRBD1 or TRBD2 may be the D gene (5 bases each). CDR3 length equals 14 residues. The germline V gene encodes CDR1 SGHDT and CDR2 YYEEEE. V was clipped by 3 bases and J by 0 bases, with 8 bases between them. The CDR3 reads CASSSRDSTDTQYF. CDR3 nucleotides: TGTGCCAGCAGCTCCCGGGACAGCACAGATACGCAGTATTTT.

This clonotype was found many times. CDR3 in amino acids: CASSQTLFTGDPYNEQFF. In nucleotides, the CDR3 is TGCGCCAGCAGCCAAACTCTTTTCACAGGGGACCCCTACAATGAGCAGTTCTTC. The chain is built from TRBV4-3 and TRBJ2-1; 7 bases agree with TRBD1. The CDR3 extends over 18 amino acids. J was trimmed by 2 bases and V by 2 bases; bases with no gene match: 12. The germline V gene has CDR1 LGHNA and CDR2 YSLEER.

This clonotype was observed at least ten times. CDR3 residues: CASSLGTNGPQYF. The CDR3 nucleotides read TGTGCCAGCAGCTTAGGGACCAACGGGCCGCAGTATTTT. J is TRBJ2-3 and V is TRBV7-2, with D unresolved. The CDR3 runs to 13 residues. In germline, CDR1 is SGHTA, CDR2 FQGNSA. V was shortened by 1 base and J by 10 bases, with 12 bases between the two germline ends.

This clonotype was detected many times. The chain couples TRBV6-5 to TRBJ2-7; the match to TRBD2 covers 12 bases. The CDR3 consists of 15 residues. J was trimmed by 2 bases and V by 5 bases; bases with no gene match: 4. The germline V gene has CDR1 MNHEY and CDR2 SVGAGI. As DNA, the CDR3 is TGTGCCAGCAGTCCGGGGACTAGCGGGCCCTACGAGCAGTACTTC. Its protein product is CASSPGTSGPYEQYF.

The chain uses TRBV7-2 and TRBJ1-4, with D unresolved. The V gene's germline CDR1 is SGHTA and CDR2 FQGNSA. V lost 1 base to trimming and J lost 7 bases, with 4 bases between them. This CDR3 contains 12 residues. This CDR3 reads CASSLGVEKLFF. The CDR3 DNA reads as TGTGCCAGCAGCTTAGGGGTTGAAAAACTGTTTTTT. The whole variable domain, remainder taken from reference TRBV7-2 and TRBJ1-4, is GAGVSQSPSNKVTEKGKDVELRCDPISGHTALYWYRQSLGQGLEFLIYFQGNSAPDKSGLPSDRFSAERTGGSVSTLTIQRTQQEDSAVYLCASSLGVEKLFFGSGTQLSVL.

This clonotype was detected a few times. This rearrangement joins TRBV7-8 to TRBJ2-7; TRBD1 matches 7 bases. This CDR3 spans 15 amino acids. Germline assignment: CDR1 SGHVS and CDR2 FQNEAQ. Trimming removed 5 bases from V and 0 bases from J; junction bases left unmatched: 7. CDR3 sequence (DNA): TGTGCCAGCAGCCGAGAGTGGGACAGCTCCTACGAGCAGTACTTC. This encodes CASSREWDSSYEQYF.

The V and J genes are TRBV19 and TRBJ2-1, with D perhaps matching TRBD2 (6 bases). Germline V gives CDR1 LNHDA, CDR2 SQIVND (reference sequence). Deletions cut 3 bases from V and 0 bases from J, with 6 bases between. This CDR3 comprises 14 residues. As DNA, the CDR3 is TGTGCCAGTAGTATCGGGGGCTCCTACAATGAGCAGTTCTTC. Residues: CASSIGGSYNEQFF.

This clonotype has only a few counts. The chain combines TRBV28 with TRBJ2-6; no firm D call. CDR1 is MDHEN and CDR2 is SYDVKM in the germline V gene. The CDR3 runs 17 residues. Trimming cost V 7 bases and J 0 bases, with 16 bases left between them. This chain's CDR3 is CASTSSYPYSGANVLTF. CDR3 nucleotide sequence: TGTGCCAGCACCTCTTCATACCCGTACTCTGGGGCCAACGTCCTGACTTTC.

This chain uses TRBV30 with TRBJ2-3, with unresolved D. The V gene's germline CDR1 is GTSNPN and CDR2 SVGIG (reference sequence). Trimming took 0 bases from V and 3 from J, leaving 1 base between them. CDR3 length equals 11 residues. Here the CDR3 DNA reads TGTGCCTGGAGTGTGACAGATACGCAGTATTTT. This encodes CAWSVTDTQYF.

This clonotype has at least ten counts. The rearrangement links TRBV7-9 to TRBJ2-3; no reliable D call. This CDR3 is 13 amino acids long. Germline loops: CDR1 SEHNR, CDR2 FQNEAQ (reference sequence). V shed 2 bases and J shed 4 bases, with 7 bases lying between them. DNA for the CDR3: TGTGCCAGCAGCTTATCTGAGGCAGATACGCAGTATTTT. It translates to CASSLSEADTQYF.

This rearrangement joins TRBV7-6 to TRBJ2-1, with D tentatively TRBD2 (5 bases). The V and J ends lost 2 bases and 5 bases respectively, with 13 bases between them. The CDR3 runs to 15 residues. Germline V lookup: CDR1 SGHVS, CDR2 FNYEAQ. DNA of the CDR3: TGTGCCAGCAGCTTAAATTACGGGAACCACAATGAGCAGTTCTTC. Encoded protein: CASSLNYGNHNEQFF.

This clonotype was picked up many times. The CDR3 loop is CASSPPTTYNSPLHF. The CDR3 DNA follows: TGTGCCAGCAGCCCTCCCACGACCTATAATTCACCCCTCCACTTT. The V gene is TRBV7-2, the J gene TRBJ1-6; D unresolved. V lost 5 bases and J lost 2, with 10 bases in between. Germline CDR1 reads SGHTA; CDR2 reads FQGNSA. The CDR3 loop spans 15 amino acids.

The gene calls are TRBV10-3 and TRBJ2-2, with TRBD2 identical over 13 bases. The CDR3 is 16 amino acids. Trimming removed 3 bases from V and 6 bases from J; junction bases left unmatched: 4. The germline CDR1 and CDR2 sequences are ENHRY and SYGVKD. The CDR3 loop is CAISDSGLAGAGELFF. CDR3 nucleotides: TGTGCCATCAGTGATTCCGGACTAGCGGGAGCCGGGGAGCTGTTTTTT.

The gene calls are TRBV7-7 and TRBJ2-5; 7 bases align to TRBD1. This CDR3 comprises 13 residues. The V gene end was trimmed by 5 bases and the J gene end by 5 bases; junction bases not matched to a gene: 5. In germline, CDR1 is SSHAT, CDR2 FNYEAQ (reference sequence). CDR3 nucleotides: TGTGCCAGCAGCCAGGACAGGTTCGAGACCCAGTACTTC. Its protein product is CASSQDRFETQYF.

This clonotype has just a few counts. The chain employs TRBV5-6 and TRBJ2-7, with D perhaps TRBD1 (6 bases). Per germline, CDR1 SGHDT and CDR2 YYEEEE. V gave up 0 bases and J gave up 6 bases, with 13 bases separating them. This CDR3 region has 14 residues. The CDR3 protein is CASSLAGTYGEQYV. The CDR3 region has the DNA TGTGCCAGCAGCTTGGCTGGGACATATGGCGAGCAGTACGTC.

CDR3 bases: TGTGCCAGCAGTTTACAGGGGGCAGCGGCCAAAAACATTCAGTACTTC. As protein: CASSLQGAAAKNIQYF. The chain links TRBV28 to TRBJ2-4; 8 bases align to TRBD1. CDR1 is MDHEN, CDR2 SYDVKM, per germline. This CDR3 has 16 residues. Trimming at V came to 2 bases and at J to 1 base, leaving 4 bases not matched to a gene.

This clonotype was found a few times. The chain links TRBV7-9 to TRBJ2-7, with 9 bases lining up with TRBD2. J lost 0 bases, V lost 3 bases, and 3 bases had no gene match. The CDR3 consists of 15 residues. In germline, CDR1 is SEHNR, CDR2 FQNEAQ (reference sequence). This CDR3 is CASSFLSGSSYEQYF. CDR3 nucleotides: TGTGCCAGCAGCTTCCTTAGCGGGAGCTCCTACGAGCAGTACTTC.

This clonotype has just a few counts. CDR3 amino acids: CASSSLAGGAGELFF. CDR3 coding DNA: TGTGCCAGCAGTTCACTAGCGGGAGGTGCCGGGGAGCTGTTTTTT. The chain has TRBV6-5 and TRBJ2-2; TRBD2 matches at 12 bases. The ends lost 4 bases at V and 6 bases at J; junction bases unmatched: 3. Germline V lookup: CDR1 MNHEY, CDR2 SVGAGI. The CDR3 totals 15 residues.

Many counts were recorded for this clonotype. The chain joins TRBV6-2 or TRBV6-3 to TRBJ1-1; D unclear. V lost 0 bases, J lost 5 bases, and 10 bases lay in between. This CDR3 comprises 14 residues. Germline V gives CDR1 MNHEY, CDR2 SVGEGT. CDR3 in amino acids: CASSYSSYGTEAFF. CDR3 in DNA: TGTGCCAGCAGTTACTCGAGCTATGGGACTGAAGCTTTCTTT.

The chain couples TRBV7-6 to TRBJ2-1, with 14 bases that match TRBD2. Trimming took 1 base from V and 4 from J; bases not matched to a gene: 12. Germline CDR1 SGHVS, CDR2 FNYEAQ. The CDR3 covers 20 residues. The CDR3 DNA follows: TGTGCCAGCAGCTTAGTTAGGAGGACTAGCGGGAGGACTCAGTACAATGAGCAGTTCTTC. Protein product: CASSLVRRTSGRTQYNEQFF. Using reference TRBV7-6 and TRBJ2-1 for the parts outside the CDR3, the full variable domain is GAGVSQSPRYKVTKRGQDVALRCDPISGHVSLYWYRQALGQGPEFLTYFNYEAQQDKSGLPNDRFSAERPEGSISTLTIQRTEQRDSAMYRCASSLVRRTSGRTQYNEQFFGPGTRLTVL.

The sample holds a few counts of this clonotype. This rearrangement joins TRBV7-9 to TRBJ2-5; possibly TRBD1 for D (5 bases). This CDR3 region has 15 residues. Germline-derived CDR1 and CDR2 are SEHNR and FQNEAQ (reference sequence). The V end lost 5 bases, the J end lost 3 bases, and 16 bases lay between the germline ends. CDR3 sequence reads: CASSLRRGGEETQYF. CDR3 bases: TGTGCCAGCAGCCTCCGAAGGGGTGGCGAAGAGACCCAGTACTTC.

V is TRBV7-9 and J is TRBJ2-3, with 8 bases matching TRBD2. The CDR3 is 15 residues long. J gave up 3 bases and V 0 bases, and 2 bases lay outside the gene matches. CDR1 and CDR2 from the germline V gene are SEHNR and FQNEAQ (reference sequence). In DNA form, the CDR3 reads TGTGCCAGCAGCTTAGCTAGCGGGAAAACAGATACGCAGTATTTT. It specifies CASSLASGKTDTQYF.

The chain is built from TRBV19 and TRBJ1-2, with D hard to call. The length of the CDR3 is 14 residues. V dropped 6 bases and J dropped 8 bases, with 19 bases sitting between them. Germline V lookup: CDR1 LNHDA, CDR2 SQIVND (reference sequence). This chain's CDR3 is CASSPRGSLSGYTF. CDR3 DNA sequence: TGTGCCAGTAGCCCTCGAGGGAGTCTAAGCGGCTACACCTTC. The variable domain in full, completed from reference TRBV19 and TRBJ1-2, reads DGGITQSPKYLFRKEGQNVTLSCEQNLNHDAMYWYRQDPGQGLRLIYYSQIVNDFQKGDIAEGYSVSREKKESFPLTVTSAQKNPTAFYLCASSPRGSLSGYTFGSGTRLTVV.

This clonotype was seen at least ten times. V is TRBV12-3 or TRBV12-4 and J is TRBJ1-6, with 7 nucleotides matching TRBD1. J was trimmed by 5 bases and V by 6 bases; bases with no gene match: 4. This CDR3 region has 14 residues. CDR3 in amino acids: CASSPGTDNSPLHF. CDR3 nucleotide sequence: TGTGCCAGCAGCCCTGGGACAGATAATTCACCCCTCCACTTT.

This clonotype showed up many times. The V call is TRBV7-2, the J call TRBJ2-7; TRBD2 matches at 9 bases. The V and J ends lost 2 bases and 0 bases, in that order; junction bases with no gene match: 2. Germline CDR1 reads SGHTA; CDR2 reads FQGNSA. This CDR3 spans 15 amino acids. In DNA, the CDR3 is TGTGCCAGCAGCTTACGACTAGCGGTCTCCTACGAGCAGTACTTC. Its protein product is CASSLRLAVSYEQYF.

This clonotype was detected many times. The V gene is TRBV6-8, the J gene TRBJ2-7, with 12 bases aligning to TRBD2. With V trimmed by 6 bases and J by 4 bases, 4 bases remained unmatched. Per the germline V gene, CDR1 is MNHGY and CDR2 is SAAAGT. CDR3 length equals 14 residues. The CDR3 sequence is CASSSGTSGYEQYF. Here the CDR3 DNA reads TGTGCCAGCAGCTCCGGGACTAGCGGGTACGAGCAGTACTTC.

This clonotype was counted between two and nine times. This chain links TRBV6-5 with TRBJ2-7; 10 bases are a match to TRBD1. The CDR3 has 16 residues. Germline assignment: CDR1 MNHEY and CDR2 SVGAGI. V shed 5 bases and J 4 bases; nucleotides not matched to a gene: 11. The CDR3 bases are TGTGCCAGCAGTACTCAATCCGGGACAGGGGTTTACGAGCAGTACGTC. It yields the protein CASSTQSGTGVYEQYV.

J is TRBJ2-7 and V is TRBV6-5; TRBD1 is a possible D gene (6 bases). Trimming left V 2 bases short and J 2 bases short, with 13 bases between. The germline CDR1 and CDR2 sequences are MNHEY and SVGAGI. There are 15 residues in the CDR3. For the CDR3, the DNA is TGTGCCAGCAGTTACGGGGACACTCTTACCTACGAGCAGTACTTC. Translated: CASSYGDTLTYEQYF.

The V and J genes are TRBV19 and TRBJ2-2, with TRBD2 matching 13 bases. Germline trimming cut 7 bases from V and 3 bases from J; bases unmatched to any gene: 2. Germline loops: CDR1 LNHDA, CDR2 SQIVND (reference sequence). CDR3 length equals 15 residues. CDR3 DNA: TGTGCCAGTACCGGACTAGCGGGAGACACCGGGGAGCTGTTTTTT. Translating it yields CASTGLAGDTGELFF. Using reference TRBV19 and TRBJ2-2 for the parts outside the CDR3, the full variable domain is DGGITQSPKYLFRKEGQNVTLSCEQNLNHDAMYWYRQDPGQGLRLIYYSQIVNDFQKGDIAEGYSVSREKKESFPLTVTSAQKNPTAFYLCASTGLAGDTGELFFGEGSRLTVL.

This clonotype has only a few counts. The rearrangement joins TRBV6-2 or TRBV6-3 to TRBJ2-5, with 9 bases matching TRBD1. CDR1 MNHEY and CDR2 SVGEGT come from the germline V gene. The CDR3 is 13 residues long. The V segment lost 5 bases and the J segment 5 bases; nucleotides outside the gene matches: 3. Written as DNA, the CDR3 is TGTGCCAGCAGTGGGACAGGGACCGAGACCCAGTACTTC. It translates to CASSGTGTETQYF.